This T cell receptor beta chain derives from a study of shared clonotypes between healthy human individuals. A word on this clone: Its antigen is as yet unknown. The sample carries other DNA sequences with the same CDR3.

Overall study findings and caveats: Non-shared clonotypes had lower generation probabilities than those shared by all four donors.

Trimming left V 6 bases short and J 2 bases short, with 8 bases between. The length of the CDR3 is 12 residues. The V gene's germline CDR1 is MDHEN and CDR2 SYDVKM. As originally analysed: As immunoSEQ supplied junction-only sequences (without quality scores), filtering differed. This table comes from immunoSEQ multiplex PCR, and its TCRdb copy is limited to in-frame clones, with some not included. The V and J calls and clone size are taken from that table; D and trimming were inferred from the DNA. The table shows under 1,900,000 clones, with 98% occurring only once. CD45RA+ naive and CD45RA-negative memory subsets were separated from CD4+ cells.

J is TRBJ2-7 and V is TRBV28; D call uncertain. Sequences were obtained from naive CD4+ T cells sorted from blood. Subset reported: CD45RA+ positively selected. This TCR derives from a man aged 30 to 39 in good health. CDR3 bases: TGTGCCAGCAGGGAATTGGCCTACGAGCAGTACTTC. Its protein product is CASRELAYEQYF.